The 25 T cell receptor beta chains given below trace back to one sample, sequenced in a study of CD8 T cells in Susac syndrome. An amount of RNA that ranged from roughly 0.45 to 1 ug was reverse transcribed with random hexamers. TCRdb reprocessed the immunoSEQ multiplex PCR reads with MiXCR, giving one entry per CDR3 protein. The repertoire holds roughly 110,000 distinct CDR3 sequences, with roughly 94% as singletons. Sequencing was done on a sample of CD8+ T cells from PBMCs. The receptors come from a human donor with Susac syndrome.

The gene calls are TRBV20-1 and TRBJ2-7, with D possibly being TRBD1 (6 bases). CDR1 is DFQATT and CDR2 is SNEGSKA in the germline V gene (reference sequence). Trimming cost V 2 bases and J 2 bases, with 10 bases left between them. CDR3 length equals 13 residues. In nucleotides, the CDR3 is TGCAGTGCTAGACAGGGGAGTACCTACGAGCAGTACTTC. Its translation is CSARQGSTYEQYF.

This clonotype came up once. The rearrangement joins TRBV7-9 to TRBJ1-1; 8 nucleotides line up with TRBD1. Trimming removed 2 bases from V and 0 bases from J; junction bases left unmatched: 2. In germline, CDR1 is SEHNR, CDR2 FQNEAQ (reference sequence). CDR3 length equals 15 residues. The CDR3 DNA sequence: TGTGCCAGCAGCTTATCGACAGGGGTGAACACTGAAGCTTTCTTT. This sequence encodes CASSLSTGVNTEAFF.

This rearrangement joins TRBV3-1 to TRBJ1-6, with D maybe TRBD1 (6 bases). The CDR3 sequence is 14 residues long. Germline CDR1 and CDR2: LGHDT and YNNKEL (reference sequence). V was shortened by 0 bases and J by 8 bases, with 8 bases between the two germline ends. The CDR3 reads CASSQEQGDSPLHF. Written as DNA, the CDR3 is TGTGCCAGCAGCCAAGAACAGGGAGATTCACCCCTCCACTTT. Looking up the rest from reference TRBV3-1 and TRBJ1-6 gives the full variable domain: DTAVSQTPKYLVTQMGNDKSIKCEQNLGHDTMYWYKQDSKKFLKIMFSYNNKELIINETVPNRFSPKSPDKAHLNLHINSLELGDSAVYFCASSQEQGDSPLHFGNGTRLTVT.

The rearrangement uses TRBV5-4 and TRBJ1-5; D may be TRBD1 (5 bases). The V and J ends lost 0 bases and 9 bases respectively, with 10 bases between them. Looked up from germline, CDR1 is SGHNT and CDR2 is YYREEE (reference sequence). The CDR3 consists of 13 residues. The CDR3 DNA is TGTGCCAGCAGCTTGGGGCTTGGGGGGCCCCAGCATTTT. Encoded protein: CASSLGLGGPQHF. Based on the CDR3 plus reference TRBV5-4 and TRBJ1-5, the full variable domain is ETGVTQSPTHLIKTRGQQVTLRCSSQSGHNTVSWYQQALGQGPQFIFQYYREEENGRGNFPPRFSGLQFPNYSSELNVNALELDDSALYLCASSLGLGGPQHFGDGTRLSIL.

The chain is built from TRBV12-3 or TRBV12-4 and TRBJ2-1; 8 bases align to TRBD1. This CDR3 region has 15 residues. Trimming took 2 bases from V and 6 from J; bases not matched to a gene: 6. The DNA of the CDR3 is TGTGCCAGCAGTTTACCGGACAGGGCAGGCAATGAGCAGTTCTTC. Amino acids: CASSLPDRAGNEQFF.

The chain recombines TRBV29-1 with TRBJ2-6; D gene ambiguous. Trimming cost V 3 bases and J 2 bases, with 8 bases left between them. CDR1 is SQVTM and CDR2 is ANQGSEA in the germline V gene. CDR3 length: 14 residues. CDR3 nucleotides: TGCAGCGTTGAGTCGGGTACTGGGGCCAACGTCCTGACTTTC. This encodes CSVESGTGANVLTF.

This chain connects TRBV29-1 to TRBJ1-4; 8 positions match TRBD1. CDR1 and CDR2 from the germline V gene are SQVTM and ANQGSEA. The V segment lost 4 bases and the J segment 3 bases; nucleotides outside the gene matches: 4. The CDR3 covers 14 residues. CDR3 in amino acids: CSVARQGSNEKLFF. The CDR3 nucleotides read TGCAGCGTTGCGCGACAGGGGTCTAATGAAAAACTGTTTTTT.

This rearrangement joins TRBV19 to TRBJ2-2, with D possibly TRBD2 on 6 matching bases. CDR1 and CDR2 from the germline V gene are LNHDA and SQIVND (reference sequence). This CDR3 contains 13 residues. V gave up 9 bases and J gave up 1 base, with 9 bases separating them. CDR3 nucleotides: TGTGCCAGCTTAGCGGAGAACACCGGGGAGCTGTTTTTT. This sequence encodes CASLAENTGELFF.

The count of this clonotype is one. The chain employs TRBV20-1 and TRBJ2-1; D is unresolved. Per the germline V gene, CDR1 is DFQATT and CDR2 is SNEGSKA (reference sequence). The CDR3 is 13 amino acids. Trimming pared 5 bases from V and 0 bases from J, leaving 8 bases between. For the CDR3, the DNA is TGCAGTGCTGGCGAGAGCTCCTACAATGAGCAGTTCTTC. It yields the protein CSAGESSYNEQFF.

The V call is TRBV18, the J call TRBJ2-7; D ambiguous. This CDR3 spans 13 amino acids. Trimming cost V 4 bases and J 2 bases, with 9 bases left between them. Germline CDR1 is KGHSH and CDR2 is LQKENI. The CDR3 loop reads CASSREGPYEQYF. CDR3 in DNA: TGTGCCAGCTCACGGGAAGGCCCCTACGAGCAGTACTTC.

The chain has TRBV7-8 and TRBJ2-1; 9 nucleotides line up with TRBD2. The junction had 7 bases not matched to a gene; V was cut back by 5 bases and J by 5 bases. Germline V gene lookup returns CDR1 SGHVS and CDR2 FQNEAQ. The CDR3 spans 15 residues. CDR3 sequence: CASSVSGGSNNEQFF. CDR3 DNA: TGTGCCAGCAGCGTTAGCGGGGGTTCCAACAATGAGCAGTTCTTC.

The V and J genes are TRBV4-1 and TRBJ2-7, with 11 bases lining up with TRBD2. CDR1 and CDR2 from the germline V gene are MGHRA and YSYEKL. CDR3 length: 14 amino acids. Trimming took 4 bases from V and 4 from J; bases not matched to a gene: 3. The CDR3 DNA reads TGCGCCAGCAGCCTACGACTAGCGGGGTACGAGCAGTACTTC. Translating gives CASSLRLAGYEQYF.

The chain recombines TRBV4-1 with TRBJ1-1; no firm D call. The germline V and J ends were trimmed by 0 bases and 2 bases, with 16 bases remaining between them. The CDR3 runs to 17 residues. Germline CDR1 MGHRA, CDR2 YSYEKL. The CDR3 sequence is CASSQDPGPPTNTEAFF. The CDR3 nucleotides are TGCGCCAGCAGCCAAGATCCCGGCCCTCCGACAAACACTGAAGCTTTCTTT.

The rearrangement uses TRBV3-1 and TRBJ2-1; TRBD1 or TRBD2 may be the D gene (6 bases each). The ends were cut back, 4 bases at V and 2 bases at J, with 18 bases in the middle. CDR1 is LGHDT, CDR2 YNNKEL, per germline (reference sequence). CDR3 length: 17 amino acids. The CDR3 is CASSPHNGRGAYNEQFF. CDR3 DNA: TGTGCCAGCAGCCCCCACAATGGAAGGGGGGCCTACAATGAGCAGTTCTTC.

This chain links TRBV20-1 with TRBJ2-7; D is ambiguous. Between the trimmed V and J ends, which lost 3 bases and 4 bases, there was a span of 13 bases. This CDR3 region has 13 residues. Germline CDR1 DFQATT, CDR2 SNEGSKA (reference sequence). CDR3 protein: CSARSGQDYEQYF. CDR3 coding DNA: TGCAGTGCTAGGTCGGGCCAGGATTACGAGCAGTACTTC.

The CDR3 nucleotides read TGTGCCAGCAGCTTAAGTTCGAACACCGGGGAGCTGTTTTTT. Its translation is CASSLSSNTGELFF. The rearrangement joins TRBV7-6 to TRBJ2-2; D is uncertain. Germline values: CDR1 SGHVS, CDR2 FNYEAQ. The CDR3 loop spans 14 amino acids. The V gene lost 2 bases and the J gene lost 0 bases, with 4 bases spanning the gap.

The CDR3 protein is CASSLYARQLFF. The CDR3 bases are TGTGCCAGCAGTTTATATGCAAGACAGCTGTTTTTT. J is TRBJ2-2 and V is TRBV27; D unclear. The V gene's germline CDR1 is MNHEY and CDR2 SMNVEV (reference sequence). Trimming shortened V by 1 base and J by 12 bases, and 9 bases separated the two germline ends. This CDR3 is built from 12 residues.

V is TRBV27 and J is TRBJ1-2; 8 nucleotides line up with TRBD1. V shed 6 bases and J 6 bases; nucleotides not matched to a gene: 6. The CDR3 covers 13 residues. Germline assignment: CDR1 MNHEY and CDR2 SMNVEV (reference sequence). The CDR3 bases are TGTGCCAGCAGATACCAGGGGGCAGATGGCTACACCTTC. Its translation: CASRYQGADGYTF.

This clonotype has a single count. The V and J genes are TRBV4-1 and TRBJ2-2; 9 bases map to TRBD1. With 3 bases clipped from V and 2 bases from J, the junction kept 7 bases outside the gene matches. In germline, CDR1 is MGHRA, CDR2 YSYEKL. The CDR3 loop spans 17 amino acids. The CDR3 DNA follows: TGCGCCAGCAGCCATCCGACAGGGGGGGATAACACCGGGGAGCTGTTTTTT. This codes for CASSHPTGGDNTGELFF.

V usage is TRBV6-6 and J usage is TRBJ1-4, with 7 positions matching TRBD1. J lost 2 bases, V lost 2 bases, and 2 bases had no gene match. The CDR3 has 15 residues. Germline CDR1 is MNHNY and CDR2 is SVGAGI (reference sequence). Here the CDR3 reads CASSYGGQTNEKLFF. The CDR3 nucleotides are TGTGCCAGCAGTTACGGGGGACAGACTAATGAAAAACTGTTTTTT.

The chain uses TRBV5-4 and TRBJ1-2; D is unresolved. The germline V and J ends were trimmed by 1 base and 4 bases, with 14 bases remaining between them. CDR1 is SGHNT and CDR2 is YYREEE in the germline V gene (reference sequence). The length of the CDR3 is 15 residues. CDR3 DNA: TGTGCCAGCAGCTTGTGGACGGACTTTGTCTATGGCTACACCTTC. Its protein product is CASSLWTDFVYGYTF.

The chain recombines TRBV20-1 with TRBJ2-7; D uncertain. Germline CDR1 reads DFQATT; CDR2 reads SNEGSKA (reference sequence). This CDR3 has 12 amino acids. The ends were cut back, 2 bases at V and 2 bases at J, with 7 bases in the middle. For the CDR3, the DNA is TGCAGTGCTAGACAAACCGCCTACGAGCAGTACTTC. This sequence encodes CSARQTAYEQYF.

The chain links TRBV9 to TRBJ2-7; no clear D. Germline values: CDR1 SGDLS, CDR2 YYNGEE. The CDR3 runs to 14 residues. V was clipped by 3 bases and J by 5 bases, with 15 bases between them. CDR3 in DNA: TGTGCCAGCAGCGCACCGTCGGACCCCGACGAGCAGTACTTC. This translates into CASSAPSDPDEQYF.

The chain couples TRBV2 to TRBJ1-2, with D perhaps matching TRBD1 (6 bases). The CDR3 runs to 13 residues. V lost 5 bases to trimming and J lost 4 bases, with 11 bases between them. Per the germline V gene, CDR1 is SNHLY and CDR2 is FYNNEI. CDR3 in amino acids: CASSSGTPYGYTF. The CDR3, as DNA: TGTGCCAGCAGTTCCGGGACACCCTATGGCTACACCTTC.

The chain has TRBV9 and TRBJ2-3, with D possibly matching TRBD1 (5 bases). Germline lookup yields CDR1 SGDLS and CDR2 YYNGEE. V lost 3 bases, J lost 0 bases, and 11 bases lay in between. The CDR3 extends over 15 amino acids. CDR3 residues: CASSASGSSTDTQYF. The CDR3 nucleotides are TGTGCCAGCAGCGCATCAGGGTCGAGCACAGATACGCAGTATTTT.